This TCR beta chain was sequenced for a study of identical twins. Many counts were recorded for this clonotype. Template switching added a universal primer binding site, and final cDNA carried unique molecular identifiers. Each CDR3 protein gets one entry after TCRdb re-called the 5' RACE reads with MiXCR. The profile shows about 150,000 distinct CDR3 sequences, roughly 3.5% of them singletons. This CDR3 contains 12 residues. Trimming removed 5 bases from V and 2 bases from J, with 3 bases in between. CDR1 is KGHSH and CDR2 is LQKENI in the germline V gene. This rearrangement joins TRBV18 to TRBJ2-2; the D is unclear. Sequencing used memory T cells sorted from blood. This TCR was sampled from a man aged 18 to 29 in good health. CDR3 DNA sequence: TGTGCCAGCTCAATAAACACCGGGGAGCTGTTTTTT. Its protein is CASSINTGELFF.